The entry below gives a single TCR beta chain sequence along with its context. Its antigen is not known. The data were obtained in a study of shared clonotypes between healthy human individuals. The study's findings and limits: Sampling covered blood only; tissue repertoires likely differ.

Data came from immunoSEQ multiplex PCR; TCRdb stores just in-frame clones and leaves some out. The sample holds roughly 1,100,000 clones; approximately 72% are singletons and the top ten take 1.4% to 1.5%. Nashville, Tennessee was home to all donors, each a Caucasian adult. Division of CD4+ cells produced a CD45RA+ naive subset and a CD45RA-negative memory subset. CDR3 length: 16 residues. Germline-derived CDR1 and CDR2 are MDHEN and SYDVKM. The V end was cut by 1 base, the J end by 0 bases, with 7 bases between. The TCR originated in a man aged 18 to 29 in good health. The source material was memory CD4+ T cells sorted from blood. Subset of the sample: CD45RA-negative fraction. The J gene is TRBJ1-6, the V gene TRBV28, with D uncertain. Here the CDR3 DNA reads TGTGCCAGCAGTTTATCACCGAACTCCTATAATTCACCCCTCCACTTT. Translated, it gives CASSLSPNSYNSPLHF.